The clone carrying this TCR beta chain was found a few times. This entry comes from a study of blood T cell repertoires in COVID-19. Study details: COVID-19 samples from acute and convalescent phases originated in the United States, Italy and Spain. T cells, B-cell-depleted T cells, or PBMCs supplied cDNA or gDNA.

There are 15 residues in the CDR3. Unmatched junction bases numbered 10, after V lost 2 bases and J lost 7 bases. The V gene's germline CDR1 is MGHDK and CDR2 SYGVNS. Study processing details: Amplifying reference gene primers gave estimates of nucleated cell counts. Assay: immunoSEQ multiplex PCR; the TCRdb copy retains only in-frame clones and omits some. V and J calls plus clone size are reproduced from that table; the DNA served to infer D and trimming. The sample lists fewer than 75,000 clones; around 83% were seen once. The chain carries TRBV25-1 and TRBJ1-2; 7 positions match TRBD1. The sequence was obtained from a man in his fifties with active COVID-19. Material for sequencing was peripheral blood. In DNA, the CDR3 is TGTGCCAGCAGTGAAAGAACAGGGGTAGTTGCTGGCTACACCTTC. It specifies CASSERTGVVAGYTF.